The sequence of this T cell receptor beta chain was determined in a study of T-cell memory formation after mild COVID-19. At the level of the study: TCR clustering was largely donor specific.

The table lists this clonotype with a few counts. Its target is unknown. One entry per CDR3 protein, called by TCRdb with MiXCR from the 5' RACE reads. This table has 280,000 or so distinct CDR3 sequences, roughly 18% appearing once. V lost 4 bases and J 5 bases, leaving 26 bases between the germline ends. CDR3 length equals 18 residues. In germline, CDR1 is LGHNA, CDR2 YSLEER. Overall study results and limits: The CD4+ clones that contracted clustered mainly within CM and EM, and the CD8+ clones concentrated in EMRA. The appearance of some responding clones in pre-infection memory suggested that cross-reactive memory joined. Contracting clones from day 15 to 85 showed balanced CD4/CD8; later expanders favored CD4+.

Sample: PBMCs or a T cell subset sorted from them (not recorded which). The chain has TRBV4-3 and TRBJ1-1; TRBD1 might be the D (6 bases). The TCR comes from a man aged 18 to 29 who had mild COVID-19 (a few samples of this study predate the infection). Cell type and time point are not known. CDR3 in amino acids: CASSRNTGTMETWTEAFF. CDR3 DNA sequence: TGCGCCAGCAGCCGGAATACCGGGACAATGGAAACTTGGACTGAAGCTTTCTTT.